The T cell receptor beta chain described here comes from a study of cytomegalovirus exposure and HLA in healthy donors. The wider study: Assignment to the Caucasian-associated ancestry cluster applied to approximately 80% of the approximately 400 genotyped donors.

Findings and caveats of the study: CMV serostatus was the only immune exposure information that was available.

60 Vbeta and 13 Jbeta primers were used in PCR. Clones were sequenced by immunoSEQ multiplex PCR, and TCRdb holds only the in-frame ones, with some missing. The data contain more than 95,000 clones, less than 80% of them singletons. Notes on this clone: Its specificity is not known.

This receptor was identified in a man aged 25-45 years in good health and CMV-seronegative. Sequenced material: PBMCs.

The CDR3 nucleotides read TGCAGCGTGTCCCCGGGACAGGGGAACACCGGGGAGCTGTTTTTT. Its protein is CSVSPGQGNTGELFF. The rearrangement joins TRBV29-1 to TRBJ2-2, with TRBD1 identical over 9 bases. J gave up 1 base and V 6 bases, and 6 bases lay outside the gene matches. The CDR3 is 15 amino acids. Germline V gene sequence: CDR1 SQVTM, CDR2 ANQGSEA.